One sample yielded the 9 T cell receptor beta chains listed below, sequenced in a study of shared clonotypes between healthy human individuals. Sequencing used immunoSEQ multiplex PCR; TCRdb keeps in-frame clones, though not all of them. Of 550,000 to 600,000 clones in the sample, 95% to 98% were seen once. Positive CCR7 selection of CD45RO-negative cells yielded the naive CD8 cells, and terminally differentiated effector memory CD45RA+ cells were excluded. The sequenced sample consisted of naive CD8+ T cells sorted from blood. These TCRs come from a man aged 25-45 years in good health.

The V gene is TRBV29-1, the J gene TRBJ2-7; 7 nucleotides line up with TRBD2. Germline V lookup: CDR1 SQVTM, CDR2 ANQGSEA. The trim removed 4 bases at V and 6 bases at J, leaving 12 bases unmatched. The CDR3 extends over 14 amino acids. CDR3 bases: TGCAGCGTTGTCTTGAACGGGAGGTTGGCCGAGCAGTACTTC. Translated: CSVVLNGRLAEQYF.

This clone appeared a single time. The chain has TRBV6-6 and TRBJ2-7; a possible D gene is TRBD2 (5 bases). The ends were cut back, 6 bases at V and 3 bases at J, with 21 bases in the middle. The CDR3 is 16 amino acids. Germline CDR1 MNHNY, CDR2 SVGAGI (reference sequence). The chain's CDR3 is CASRTDERTYDYEQYF. CDR3 coding DNA: TGTGCCAGCAGGACCGATGAGCGGACGTACGACTACGAGCAGTACTTC.

The chain combines TRBV4-2 with TRBJ2-7; D is tentatively TRBD1 or TRBD2 (6 bases each). Trimming removed 4 bases from V and 2 bases from J, with 12 bases in between. In germline, CDR1 is LGHNA, CDR2 YNFKEQ. The CDR3 runs to 14 residues. This CDR3 reads CASSLGGNAYEQYF. The CDR3 coding sequence is TGTGCCAGCAGCCTAGGGGGGAATGCCTACGAGCAGTACTTC.

About this clone: Other DNA sequences in the same sample also yield this CDR3. CDR3 sequence reads: CASSPGTSGYEQYF. Written as DNA, the CDR3 is TGTGCCAGTAGCCCCGGGACTAGCGGATACGAGCAGTACTTC. The chain joins TRBV19 to TRBJ2-7, with 11 bases matching TRBD2. Unmatched junction bases numbered 5, after V lost 6 bases and J lost 4 bases. The V gene's germline CDR1 is LNHDA and CDR2 SQIVND (reference sequence). This CDR3 has 14 amino acids.

This chain connects TRBV29-1 to TRBJ2-3; the D gene is possibly TRBD2 (5 bases). This CDR3 contains 16 residues. Germline V gene data show CDR1 as SQVTM and CDR2 as ANQGSEA. V shed 3 bases and J shed 4 bases, with 20 bases lying between them. CDR3 amino acids: CSVDPASPRAADTQYF. CDR3 bases: TGCAGCGTTGATCCAGCGTCCCCCCGAGCGGCAGATACGCAGTATTTT.

J is TRBJ2-7 and V is TRBV7-8, with a weak D call TRBD2 (6 bases). Trimming left V 3 bases short and J 3 bases short, with 9 bases between. Per germline, CDR1 SGHVS and CDR2 FQNEAQ. This CDR3 comprises 13 residues. The CDR3, as DNA: TGTGCCAGCAGCTTGGACGGGAGCTACGAGCAGTACTTC. As protein: CASSLDGSYEQYF.

This chain connects TRBV7-9 to TRBJ2-7; D not resolved. Germline V gene data show CDR1 as SEHNR and CDR2 as FQNEAQ (reference sequence). V dropped 4 bases and J dropped 1 base, with 8 bases sitting between them. This CDR3 contains 13 residues. CDR3 in amino acids: CASSSIQSYEQYF. As DNA, the CDR3 is TGTGCCAGCAGCTCGATACAGTCCTACGAGCAGTACTTC. Using reference TRBV7-9 and TRBJ2-7 for the parts outside the CDR3, the full variable domain is DTGVSQNPRHKITKRGQNVTFRCDPISEHNRLYWYRQTLGQGPEFLTYFQNEAQLEKSRLLSDRFSAERPKGSFSTLEIQRTEQGDSAMYLCASSSIQSYEQYFGPGTRLTVT.

The DNA of the CDR3 is TGCAGCGGCGCGGCGGACCAGGGGCGCCGGAGCTCCTACAATGAGCAGTTCTTC. This encodes CSGAADQGRRSSYNEQFF. The chain recombines TRBV29-1 with TRBJ2-1, with a possible D match to TRBD1 (6 bases). Trimming pared 7 bases from V and 0 bases from J, leaving 25 bases between. CDR1 is SQVTM and CDR2 is ANQGSEA in the germline V gene. The CDR3 contains 18 residues.

The CDR3 is CASNDRVYNEQFF. Written as DNA, the CDR3 is TGTGCCAGCAACGACAGGGTCTACAATGAGCAGTTCTTC. The rearrangement uses TRBV6-6 and TRBJ2-1; TRBD1 matches 7 bases. Looked up from germline, CDR1 is MNHNY and CDR2 is SVGAGI (reference sequence). This CDR3 is built from 13 residues. V gave up 7 bases and J gave up 3 bases; unmatched junction bases: 3.